This is a list of T cell receptor beta chains from one sample in a study of shared clonotypes between healthy human individuals. Only in-frame clones appear in the TCRdb table, and some are missing; sequencing was by immunoSEQ multiplex PCR. The sample has over 700,000 clones, about two thirds seen once; the top ten hold less than 2%. Sequences were obtained from memory CD4+ T cells sorted from blood. The receptors here all came from a woman aged 25-40 years in good health. Both conserved end residues are part of each CDR3. The order of the fields is CDR3 protein, CDR3 DNA, clone size, V gene, D gene, J gene. D genes are given only for firm matches. The size field is filled for only some rows; it gives once, few, many or a size class.

CASSLTQPVTPSAPGNTIYF TGTGCCAGCTCGCTAACCCAACCGGTGACCCCTTCGGCTCCTGGAAACACCATATATTTT once TRBV18 . TRBJ1-3
CASSREPGGGPLHF TGCGCCAGCAGCCGAGAACCGGGGGGAGGGCCCCTCCACTTT . TRBV4-1 . TRBJ1-6
CASSYSRVRNEQFF TGTGCCAGCAGTTACTCGAGAGTCAGAAATGAGCAGTTCTTC . TRBV6-5 . TRBJ2-1
CASSQLWTSGTYNEQFF TGTGCCAGCAGCCAACTATGGACTAGCGGAACTTACAATGAGCAGTTCTTC . TRBV7-9 TRBD2 TRBJ2-1
CASSFQVGGEKLFF TGCGCCAGCAGCTTTCAGGTGGGGGGAGAAAAACTGTTTTTT many TRBV5-1 . TRBJ1-4
CASSQAGGYNEQFF TGTGCCAGCAGCCAAGCGGGAGGGTACAATGAGCAGTTCTTC many TRBV11-3 TRBD2 TRBJ2-1
CASSYSGREAADTQYF TGTGCCAGCAGTTACTCAGGGAGGGAGGCGGCAGATACGCAGTATTTT once TRBV6-6 TRBD2 TRBJ2-3
CASSNGRAGNTGELFF TGTGCCAGTAGTAATGGTCGAGCGGGAAACACCGGGGAGCTGTTTTTT . TRBV19 TRBD2 TRBJ2-2
CASSHDNQPQHF TGCGCCAGCAGTCACGACAATCAGCCCCAGCATTTT . TRBV23-1 . TRBJ1-5
CSVGTGINQPQHF TGCAGCGTCGGTACAGGGATCAATCAGCCCCAGCATTTT . TRBV29-1 . TRBJ1-5
CSVSPTSTDTQYF TGCAGCGTCAGTCCGACTAGCACAGATACGCAGTATTTT . TRBV29-1 . TRBJ2-3
CASSFGSSTYEQYF TGTGCCAGCAGCTTCGGTTCCTCCACCTACGAGCAGTACTTC . TRBV11-2 . TRBJ2-7
CSVEDGFHGYTF TGCAGCGTTGAAGACGGGTTCCATGGCTACACCTTC . TRBV29-1 . TRBJ1-2
CASSLDSGMGGYNEQFF TGTGCCAGCAGCTTAGACAGTGGGATGGGCGGATACAATGAGCAGTTCTTC . TRBV7-2 . TRBJ2-1
CASSSMLAGAVNEQFF TGTGCCAGCAGTTCGATGTTAGCGGGAGCAGTTAATGAGCAGTTCTTC . TRBV28 TRBD2 TRBJ2-1
CASSPQTEHTEAFF TGTGCCAGCAGTCCACAGACGGAGCACACTGAAGCTTTCTTT . TRBV6-1 . TRBJ1-1
CTPPSRTGGGSPLHF TGCACCCCTCCCAGCCGGACAGGGGGTGGTTCACCCCTCCACTTT . TRBV29-1 TRBD1 TRBJ1-6
CASSRGTSAFWGQETQYF TGCGCCAGCAGCCGCGGGACTAGCGCTTTCTGGGGGCAGGAGACCCAGTACTTC . TRBV5-1 TRBD2 TRBJ2-5
CASSLGQGGYGYTF TGCGCCAGCAGCTTGGGACAGGGGGGCTATGGCTACACCTTC . TRBV5-1 TRBD1 TRBJ1-2
CASSLFGQGSFF . . TRBV28 . TRBJ1-5
CASSLGSFYEQFF TGTGCCAGCAGCTTGGGTAGTTTCTATGAGCAGTTCTTC . TRBV11-3 . TRBJ2-1
CASSHSRGARAFF TGCGCCAGCAGCCATAGTCGGGGGGCGAGAGCTTTCTTT few TRBV4-1 . TRBJ1-1
CASSLVPLSTDTQYF TGCGCCAGCAGCTTGGTCCCACTAAGCACAGATACGCAGTATTTT . TRBV5-1 . TRBJ2-3
CASSPVRDFNTIYF TGTGCCAGCTCACCAGTGCGGGATTTTAACACCATATATTTT . TRBV18 . TRBJ1-3
CASSLDASGGPYEQYF TGCGCCAGCAGCTTGGATGCGTCGGGAGGGCCCTACGAGCAGTACTTC . TRBV5-1 TRBD2 TRBJ2-7
CASSSTRGSYEQYF TGTGCCAGCAGCAGCACCAGGGGCTCCTACGAGCAGTACTTC . TRBV5-6 . TRBJ2-7
CASSYGSMKPEAFF TGCGCCAGCAGTTACGGGAGCATGAAACCTGAAGCTTTCTTT few TRBV10-1 . TRBJ1-1
CASSSAGTAGEQFF TGTGCCAGTAGTTCGGCGGGGACGGCGGGTGAGCAGTTCTTC . TRBV19 . TRBJ2-1
CASSEASGFVGELFF TGTGCCAGCAGTGAGGCTAGCGGGTTCGTTGGGGAGCTGTTTTTT . TRBV2 TRBD2 TRBJ2-2
CASSLLGTDTANTGELFF TGTGCCAGCAGTTTACTAGGGACCGACACGGCGAACACCGGGGAGCTGTTTTTT . TRBV28 . TRBJ2-2
CASSNSGGGGNQPQHF TGTGCCAGCAGCAACTCGGGAGGGGGCGGCAATCAGCCCCAGCATTTT . TRBV28 TRBD1 TRBJ1-5
CASSPTGGIREKLFF TGTGCCAGCAGCCCTACAGGGGGAATTCGGGAAAAACTGTTTTTT . TRBV28 TRBD1 TRBJ1-4